This T cell receptor (beta chain) was identified during a study of shared clonotypes between healthy human individuals. The V gene end was trimmed by 3 bases and the J gene end by 0 bases; junction bases not matched to a gene: 10. The CDR3 is 18 residues long. Germline CDR1 reads GTSNPN; CDR2 reads SVGIG (reference sequence). Positive CCR7 selection of CD45RO-negative cells yielded the naive CD8 cells, and terminally differentiated effector memory CD45RA+ cells were excluded. Clones were sequenced by immunoSEQ multiplex PCR, and TCRdb holds only the in-frame ones, with some missing. Of around 2,100,000 clones in the sample, less than 95% are singletons; the top ten hold around 1.2%.

This clonotype was sampled from a man aged 18 to 29 in good health. This chain links TRBV30 with TRBJ2-6; 8 nucleotides align to TRBD1. Material: naive CD8+ T cells sorted from blood. For the CDR3, the DNA is TGTGCCTGGAGGTCGGGACAGGTGGACCTCTCTGGGGCCAACGTCCTGACTTTC. This sequence encodes CAWRSGQVDLSGANVLTF.